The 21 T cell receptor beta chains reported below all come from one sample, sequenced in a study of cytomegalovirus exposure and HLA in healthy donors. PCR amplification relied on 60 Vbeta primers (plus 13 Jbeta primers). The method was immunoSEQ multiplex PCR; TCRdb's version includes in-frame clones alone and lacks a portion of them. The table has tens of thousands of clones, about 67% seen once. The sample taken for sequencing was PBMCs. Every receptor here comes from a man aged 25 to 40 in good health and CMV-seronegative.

The DNA of the CDR3 is TGCGCCAGCAGTGAGACAGGGGGCTCGGATGAGCAGTTCTTC. This gives the protein CASSETGGSDEQFF. The chain links TRBV10-1 to TRBJ2-1, with 9 bases that match TRBD1. The CDR3 has 14 residues. Germline CDR1 is WNHNN and CDR2 is SYGVQD (reference sequence). V shed 2 bases, J shed 8 bases, and the junction held 4 bases outside the gene matches.

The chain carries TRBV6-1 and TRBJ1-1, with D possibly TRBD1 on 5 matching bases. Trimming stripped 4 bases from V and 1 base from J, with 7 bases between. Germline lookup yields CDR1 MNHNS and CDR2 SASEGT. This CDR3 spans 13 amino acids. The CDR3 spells CASSVTGNTEAFF. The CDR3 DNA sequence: TGTGCCAGCAGTGTCACAGGGAACACTGAAGCTTTCTTT.

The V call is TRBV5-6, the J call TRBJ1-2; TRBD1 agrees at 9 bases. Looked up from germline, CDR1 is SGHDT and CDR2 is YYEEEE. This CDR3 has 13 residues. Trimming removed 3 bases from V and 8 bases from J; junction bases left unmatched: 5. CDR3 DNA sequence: TGTGCCAGCAGCTCGGGACAGGGAGGAGGCTACACCTTC. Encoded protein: CASSSGQGGGYTF. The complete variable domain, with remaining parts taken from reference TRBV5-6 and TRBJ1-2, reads DAGVTQSPTHLIKTRGQQVTLRCSPKSGHDTVSWYQQALGQGPQFIFQYYEEEERQRGNFPDRFSGHQFPNYSSELNVNALLLGDSALYLCASSSGQGGGYTFGSGTRLTVV.

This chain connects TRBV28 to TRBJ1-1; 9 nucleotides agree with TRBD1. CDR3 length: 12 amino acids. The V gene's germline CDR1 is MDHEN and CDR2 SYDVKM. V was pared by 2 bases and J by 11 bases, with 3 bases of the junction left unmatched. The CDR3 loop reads CASSLRQGGAFF. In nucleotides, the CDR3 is TGTGCCAGCAGTTTACGACAGGGGGGGGCTTTCTTT.

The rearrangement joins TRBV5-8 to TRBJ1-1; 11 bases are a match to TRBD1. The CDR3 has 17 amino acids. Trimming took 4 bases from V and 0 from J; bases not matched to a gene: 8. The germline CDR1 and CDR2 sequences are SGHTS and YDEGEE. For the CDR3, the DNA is TGTGCCAGCAGCAGGACAGGGGGCGCAAACTTGAACACTGAAGCTTTCTTT. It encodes CASSRTGGANLNTEAFF. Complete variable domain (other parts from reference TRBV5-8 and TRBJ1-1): EAGVTQSPTHLIKTRGQQATLRCSPISGHTSVYWYQQALGLGLQFLLWYDEGEERNRGNFPPRFSGRQFPNYSSELNVNALELEDSALYLCASSRTGGANLNTEAFFGQGTRLTVV.

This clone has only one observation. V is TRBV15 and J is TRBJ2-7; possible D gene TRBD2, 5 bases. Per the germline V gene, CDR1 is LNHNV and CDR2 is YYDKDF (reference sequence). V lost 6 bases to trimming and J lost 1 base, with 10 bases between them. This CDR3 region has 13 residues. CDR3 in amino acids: CATRNGGSYEQYF. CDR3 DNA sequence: TGTGCCACCAGAAATGGAGGATCCTACGAGCAGTACTTC.

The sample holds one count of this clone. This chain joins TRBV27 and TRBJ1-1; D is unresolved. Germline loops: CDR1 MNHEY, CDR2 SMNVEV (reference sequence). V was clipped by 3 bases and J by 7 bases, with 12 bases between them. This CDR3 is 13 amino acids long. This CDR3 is CASSLVGGSEAFF. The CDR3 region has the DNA TGTGCCAGCAGTTTGGTGGGAGGTAGTGAAGCTTTCTTT.

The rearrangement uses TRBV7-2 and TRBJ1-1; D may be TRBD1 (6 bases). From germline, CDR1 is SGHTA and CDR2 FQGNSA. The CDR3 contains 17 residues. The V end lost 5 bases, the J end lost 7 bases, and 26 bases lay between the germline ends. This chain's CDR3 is CASSPSRDGGPRGEAFF. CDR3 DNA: TGTGCCAGCAGCCCGAGCCGGGACGGAGGTCCCAGGGGTGAAGCTTTCTTT.

The CDR3 loop reads CASSSGLLSPVSPLHF. The CDR3 DNA reads as TGTGCCAGCAGCTCCGGACTGCTATCTCCGGTTTCACCCCTCCACTTT. The J gene is TRBJ1-6, the V gene TRBV7-6; D call uncertain. The V end was cut by 4 bases, the J end by 9 bases, with 19 bases between. The CDR3 has 16 residues. CDR1 and CDR2 (germline): SGHVS, FNYEAQ.

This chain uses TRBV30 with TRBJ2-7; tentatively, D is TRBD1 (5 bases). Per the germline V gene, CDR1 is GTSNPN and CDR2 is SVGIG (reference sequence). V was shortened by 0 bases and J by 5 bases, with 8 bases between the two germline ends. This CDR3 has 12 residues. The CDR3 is CAWSVGVDEQYF. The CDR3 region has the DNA TGTGCCTGGAGTGTAGGGGTGGACGAGCAGTACTTC.

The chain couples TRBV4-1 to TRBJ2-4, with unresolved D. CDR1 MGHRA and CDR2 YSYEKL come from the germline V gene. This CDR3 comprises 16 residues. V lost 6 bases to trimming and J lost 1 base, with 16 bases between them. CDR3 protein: CASSPLNLQAKNIQYF. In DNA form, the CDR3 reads TGCGCCAGCAGTCCTCTCAATTTACAGGCCAAAAACATTCAGTACTTC.

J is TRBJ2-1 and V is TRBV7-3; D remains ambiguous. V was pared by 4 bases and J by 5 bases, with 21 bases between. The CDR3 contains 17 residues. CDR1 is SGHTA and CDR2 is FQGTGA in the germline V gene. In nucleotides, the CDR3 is TGTGCCAGCAGCTCGCCTGTCGCCCGGAGATGGGACAATGAGCAGTTCTTC. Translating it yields CASSSPVARRWDNEQFF.

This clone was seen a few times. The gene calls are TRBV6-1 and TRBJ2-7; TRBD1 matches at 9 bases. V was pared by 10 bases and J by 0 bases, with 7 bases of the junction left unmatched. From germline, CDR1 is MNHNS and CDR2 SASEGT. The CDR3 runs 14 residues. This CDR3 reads CATGQGPSSYEQYF. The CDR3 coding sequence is TGTGCCACCGGACAGGGGCCCTCCTCCTACGAGCAGTACTTC.

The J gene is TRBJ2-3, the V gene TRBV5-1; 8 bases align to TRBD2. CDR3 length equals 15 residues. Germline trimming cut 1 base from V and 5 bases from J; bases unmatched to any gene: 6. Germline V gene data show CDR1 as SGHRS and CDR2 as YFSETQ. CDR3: CASSLNGGGRDTQYF. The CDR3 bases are TGCGCCAGCAGCTTGAACGGGGGGGGGCGAGATACGCAGTATTTT.

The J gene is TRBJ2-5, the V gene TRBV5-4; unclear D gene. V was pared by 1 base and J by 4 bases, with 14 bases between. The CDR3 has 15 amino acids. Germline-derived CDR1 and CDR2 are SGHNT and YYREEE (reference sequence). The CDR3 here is CASSLSSHTGETQYF. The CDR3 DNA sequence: TGTGCCAGCAGCTTGTCCTCCCATACGGGAGAGACCCAGTACTTC.

CDR3 coding DNA: TGTGCCAGCAGCGAAGCCAGGGGGACCTACAATGAGCAGTTCTTC. It codes for CASSEARGTYNEQFF. V gene TRBV7-2 combines with J gene TRBJ2-1, with 7 bases matching TRBD1. There are 15 residues in the CDR3. Germline CDR1 and CDR2: SGHTA and FQGNSA. Trimming removed 5 bases from V and 2 bases from J; junction bases left unmatched: 6. The full variable domain, completed using reference TRBV7-2 and TRBJ2-1, is GAGVSQSPSNKVTEKGKDVELRCDPISGHTALYWYRQSLGQGLEFLIYFQGNSAPDKSGLPSDRFSAERTGGSVSTLTIQRTQQEDSAVYLCASSEARGTYNEQFFGPGTRLTVL.

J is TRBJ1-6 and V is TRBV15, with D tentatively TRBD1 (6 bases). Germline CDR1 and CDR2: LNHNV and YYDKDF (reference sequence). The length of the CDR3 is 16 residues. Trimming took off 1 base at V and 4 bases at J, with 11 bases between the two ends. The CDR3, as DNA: TGTGCCACCAGCAGAGGAGGGACACTGTATAATTCACCCCTCCACTTT. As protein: CATSRGGTLYNSPLHF.

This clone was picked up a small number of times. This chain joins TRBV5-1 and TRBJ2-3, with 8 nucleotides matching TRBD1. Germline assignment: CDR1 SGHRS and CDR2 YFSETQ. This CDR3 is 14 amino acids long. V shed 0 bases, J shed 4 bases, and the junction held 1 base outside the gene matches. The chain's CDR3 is CASSLGQGPDTQYF. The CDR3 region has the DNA TGCGCCAGCAGCTTGGGACAGGGGCCAGATACGCAGTATTTT.

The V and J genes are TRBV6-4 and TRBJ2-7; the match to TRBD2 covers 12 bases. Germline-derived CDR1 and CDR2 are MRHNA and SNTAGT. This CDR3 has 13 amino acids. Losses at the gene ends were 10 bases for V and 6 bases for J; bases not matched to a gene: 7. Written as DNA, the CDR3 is TGTGCCAACTGGACTAGCGGGATCTGCGAGCAGTACTTC. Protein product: CANWTSGICEQYF.

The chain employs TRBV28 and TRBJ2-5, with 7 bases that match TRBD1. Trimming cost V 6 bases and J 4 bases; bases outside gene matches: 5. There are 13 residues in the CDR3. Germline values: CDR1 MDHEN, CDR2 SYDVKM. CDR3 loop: CASSLTGRETQYF. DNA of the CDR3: TGTGCCAGCAGCTTGACAGGGAGAGAGACCCAGTACTTC.

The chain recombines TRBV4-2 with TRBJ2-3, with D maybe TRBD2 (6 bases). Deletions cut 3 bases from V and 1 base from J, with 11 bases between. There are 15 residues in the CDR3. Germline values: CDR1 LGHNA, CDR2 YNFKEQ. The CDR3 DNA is TGTGCCAGCAGCCACCCGGGGGACGGCACAGATACGCAGTATTTT. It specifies CASSHPGDGTDTQYF.